The present T cell receptor beta chain was sequenced within a study of shared clonotypes between healthy human individuals. Study-level information: Per donor, CD8 memory used one plate, CD8 naive used two, CD4 memory used three and CD4 naive used three. Points from the study as a whole: Memory subsets generally showed smaller estimated richness than naive subsets did.

Some clones are missing from TCRdb's copy, which holds only in-frame ones; the method was immunoSEQ multiplex PCR. The table has roughly 570,000 clones, 95% to 98% seen once. Turning to this clone: The antigen remains undetermined.

CD45RO negativity and positive selection for CCR7 defined naive CD8 cells, a population that excluded terminally differentiated effector memory CD45RA+ cells. Germline V lookup: CDR1 SGDLS, CDR2 YYNGEE. V was pared by 5 bases and J by 8 bases, with 8 bases between. The CDR3 runs 11 residues. This sequence was found in a man aged 25-45 years in good health. The sample comprised naive CD8+ T cells sorted from blood. The chain is built from TRBV9 and TRBJ2-1, with D unresolved. CDR3 sequence (DNA): TGTGCCAGCAGTGATCGCCATGAGCAGTTCTTC. Its translation: CASSDRHEQFF.